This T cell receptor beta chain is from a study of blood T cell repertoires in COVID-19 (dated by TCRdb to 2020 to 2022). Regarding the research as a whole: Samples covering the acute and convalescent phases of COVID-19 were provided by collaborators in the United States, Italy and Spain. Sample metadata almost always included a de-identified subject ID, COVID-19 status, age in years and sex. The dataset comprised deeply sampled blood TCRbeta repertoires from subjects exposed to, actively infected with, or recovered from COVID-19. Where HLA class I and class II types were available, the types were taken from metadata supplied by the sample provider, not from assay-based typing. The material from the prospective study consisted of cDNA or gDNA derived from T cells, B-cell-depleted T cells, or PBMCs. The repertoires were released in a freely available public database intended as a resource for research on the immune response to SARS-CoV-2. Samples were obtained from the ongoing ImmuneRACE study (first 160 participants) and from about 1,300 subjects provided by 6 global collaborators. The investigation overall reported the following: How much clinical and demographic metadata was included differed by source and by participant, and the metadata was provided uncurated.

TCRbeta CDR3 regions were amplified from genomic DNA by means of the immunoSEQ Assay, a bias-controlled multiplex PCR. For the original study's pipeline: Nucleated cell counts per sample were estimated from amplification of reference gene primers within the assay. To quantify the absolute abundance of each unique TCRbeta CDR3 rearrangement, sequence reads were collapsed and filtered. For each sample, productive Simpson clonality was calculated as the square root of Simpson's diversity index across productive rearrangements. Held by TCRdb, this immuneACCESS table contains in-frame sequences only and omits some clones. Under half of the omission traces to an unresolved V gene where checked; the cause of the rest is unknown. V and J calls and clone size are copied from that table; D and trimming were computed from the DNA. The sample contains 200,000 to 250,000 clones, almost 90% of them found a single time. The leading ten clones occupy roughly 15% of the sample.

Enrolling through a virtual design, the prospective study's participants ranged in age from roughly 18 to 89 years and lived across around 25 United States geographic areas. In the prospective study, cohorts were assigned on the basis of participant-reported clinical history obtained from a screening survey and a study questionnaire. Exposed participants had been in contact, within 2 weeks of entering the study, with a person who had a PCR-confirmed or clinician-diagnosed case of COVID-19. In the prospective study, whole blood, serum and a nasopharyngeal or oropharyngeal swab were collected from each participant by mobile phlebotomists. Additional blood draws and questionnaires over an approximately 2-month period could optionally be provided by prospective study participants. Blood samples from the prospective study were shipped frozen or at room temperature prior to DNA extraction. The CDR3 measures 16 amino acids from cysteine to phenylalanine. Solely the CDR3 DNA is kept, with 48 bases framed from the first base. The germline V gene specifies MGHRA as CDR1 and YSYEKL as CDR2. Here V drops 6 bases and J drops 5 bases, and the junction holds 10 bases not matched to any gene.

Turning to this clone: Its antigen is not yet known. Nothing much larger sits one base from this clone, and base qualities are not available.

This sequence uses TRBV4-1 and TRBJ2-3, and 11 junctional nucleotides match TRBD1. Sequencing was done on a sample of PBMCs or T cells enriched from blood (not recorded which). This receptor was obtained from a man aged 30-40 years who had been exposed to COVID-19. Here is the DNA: TGCGCCAGCAGTCCTACCGGGACAGGGGGGGTAGATACGCAGTATTTT. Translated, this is CASSPTGTGGVDTQYF.